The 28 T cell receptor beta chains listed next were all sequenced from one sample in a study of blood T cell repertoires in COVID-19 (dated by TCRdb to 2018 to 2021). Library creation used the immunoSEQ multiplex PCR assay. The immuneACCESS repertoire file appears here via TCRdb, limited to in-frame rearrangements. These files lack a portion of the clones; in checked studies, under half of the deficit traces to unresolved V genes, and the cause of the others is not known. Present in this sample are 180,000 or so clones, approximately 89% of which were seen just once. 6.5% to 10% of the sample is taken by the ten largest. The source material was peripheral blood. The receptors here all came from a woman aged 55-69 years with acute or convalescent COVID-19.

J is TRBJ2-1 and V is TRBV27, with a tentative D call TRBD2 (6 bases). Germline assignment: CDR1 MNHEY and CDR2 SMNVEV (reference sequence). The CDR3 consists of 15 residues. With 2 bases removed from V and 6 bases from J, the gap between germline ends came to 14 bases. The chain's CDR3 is CASSLGTLGSNEQFF. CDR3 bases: TGTGCCAGCAGTTTAGGGACCCTCGGGAGCAATGAGCAGTTCTTC.

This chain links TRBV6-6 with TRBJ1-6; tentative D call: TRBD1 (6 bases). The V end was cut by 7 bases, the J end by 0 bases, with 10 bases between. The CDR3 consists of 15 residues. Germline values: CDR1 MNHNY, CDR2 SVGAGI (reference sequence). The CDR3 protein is CASNQGSSYNSPLHF. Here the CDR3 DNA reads TGTGCCAGCAACCAGGGGAGCTCCTATAATTCACCCCTCCACTTT.

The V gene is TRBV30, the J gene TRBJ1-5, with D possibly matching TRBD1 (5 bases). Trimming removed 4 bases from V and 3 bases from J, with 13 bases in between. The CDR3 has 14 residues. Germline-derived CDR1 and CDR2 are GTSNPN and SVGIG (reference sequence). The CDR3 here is CAWMPTAVNQPQHF. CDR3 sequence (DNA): TGTGCCTGGATGCCGACAGCCGTCAATCAGCCCCAGCATTTT.

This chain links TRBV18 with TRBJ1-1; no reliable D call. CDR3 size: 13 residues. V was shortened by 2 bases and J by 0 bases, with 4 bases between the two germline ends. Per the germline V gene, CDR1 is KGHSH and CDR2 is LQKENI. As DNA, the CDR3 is TGTGCCAGCTCACCAAACTTGAACACTGAAGCTTTCTTT. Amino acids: CASSPNLNTEAFF.

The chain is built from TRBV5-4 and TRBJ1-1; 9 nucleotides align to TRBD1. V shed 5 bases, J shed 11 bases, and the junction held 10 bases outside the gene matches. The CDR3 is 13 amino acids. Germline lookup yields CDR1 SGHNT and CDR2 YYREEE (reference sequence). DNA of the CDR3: TGTGCCAGCAGGGATGGACAGGGGTTTAAGGCTTTCTTT. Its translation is CASRDGQGFKAFF.

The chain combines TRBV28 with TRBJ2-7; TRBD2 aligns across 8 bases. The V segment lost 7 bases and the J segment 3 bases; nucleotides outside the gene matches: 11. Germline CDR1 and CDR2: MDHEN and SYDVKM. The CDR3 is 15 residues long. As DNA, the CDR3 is TGTGCCAGCAATAAAGCGGGAGTTAACATCTACGAGCAGTACTTC. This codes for CASNKAGVNIYEQYF.

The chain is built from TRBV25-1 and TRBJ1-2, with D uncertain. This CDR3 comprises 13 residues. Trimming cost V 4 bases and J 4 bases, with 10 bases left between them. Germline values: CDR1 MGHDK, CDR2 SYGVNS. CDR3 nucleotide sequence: TGTGCCAGCAGTGCGGTTGGTGCCTATGGCTACACCTTC. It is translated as CASSAVGAYGYTF.

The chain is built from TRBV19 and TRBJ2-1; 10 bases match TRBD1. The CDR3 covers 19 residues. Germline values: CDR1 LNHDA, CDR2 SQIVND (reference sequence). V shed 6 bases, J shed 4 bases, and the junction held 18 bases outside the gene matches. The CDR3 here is CASRERFLGGTGVYNEQFF. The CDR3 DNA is TGTGCCAGTAGGGAACGATTTTTGGGCGGGACAGGGGTTTACAATGAGCAGTTCTTC.

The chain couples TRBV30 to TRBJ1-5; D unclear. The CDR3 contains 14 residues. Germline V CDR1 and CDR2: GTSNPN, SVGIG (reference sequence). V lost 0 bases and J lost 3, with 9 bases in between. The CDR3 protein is CAWSVRRPNQPQHF. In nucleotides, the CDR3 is TGTGCCTGGAGTGTACGCAGGCCCAATCAGCCCCAGCATTTT.

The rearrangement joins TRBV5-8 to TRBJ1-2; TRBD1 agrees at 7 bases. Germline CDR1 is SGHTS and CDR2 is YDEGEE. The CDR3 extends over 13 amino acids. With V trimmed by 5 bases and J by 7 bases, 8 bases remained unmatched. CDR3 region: CASRATGAGGYTF. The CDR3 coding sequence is TGTGCCAGCAGAGCTACAGGGGCGGGTGGCTACACCTTC.

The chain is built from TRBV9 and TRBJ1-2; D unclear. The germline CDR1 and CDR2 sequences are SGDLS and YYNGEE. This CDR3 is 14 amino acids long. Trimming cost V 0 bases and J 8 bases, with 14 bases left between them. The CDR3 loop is CASSVATHRRGYTF. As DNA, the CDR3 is TGTGCCAGCAGCGTAGCTACTCACAGAAGAGGCTACACCTTC.

The chain's CDR3 is CATLKGVSGNTIYF. CDR3 nucleotides: TGTGCCACCCTTAAAGGAGTCTCTGGAAACACCATATATTTT. J is TRBJ1-3 and V is TRBV6-1; no definite D call. There are 14 residues in the CDR3. With 10 bases removed from V and 0 bases from J, the gap between germline ends came to 13 bases. CDR1 and CDR2 from the germline V gene are MNHNS and SASEGT.

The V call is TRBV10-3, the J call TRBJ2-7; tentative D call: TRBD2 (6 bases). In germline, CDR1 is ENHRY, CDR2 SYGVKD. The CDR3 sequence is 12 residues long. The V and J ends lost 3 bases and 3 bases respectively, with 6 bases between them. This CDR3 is CAISEAGYEQYV. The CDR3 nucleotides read TGTGCCATCAGTGAAGCGGGCTACGAGCAGTACGTC.

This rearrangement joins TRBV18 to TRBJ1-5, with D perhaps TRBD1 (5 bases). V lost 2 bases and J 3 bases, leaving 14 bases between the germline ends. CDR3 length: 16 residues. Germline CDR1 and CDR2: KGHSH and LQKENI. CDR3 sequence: CASSPGARSSNQPQHF. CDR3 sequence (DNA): TGTGCCAGCTCACCAGGGGCCAGATCCTCCAATCAGCCCCAGCATTTT.

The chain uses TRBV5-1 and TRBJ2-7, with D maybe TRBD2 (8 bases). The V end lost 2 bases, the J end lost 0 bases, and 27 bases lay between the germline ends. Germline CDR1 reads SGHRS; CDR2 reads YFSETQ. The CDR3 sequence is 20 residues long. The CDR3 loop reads CASSFWGQSAIREGSYEQYF. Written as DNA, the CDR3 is TGCGCCAGCAGCTTCTGGGGACAGTCGGCTATACGGGAGGGCTCCTACGAGCAGTACTTC.

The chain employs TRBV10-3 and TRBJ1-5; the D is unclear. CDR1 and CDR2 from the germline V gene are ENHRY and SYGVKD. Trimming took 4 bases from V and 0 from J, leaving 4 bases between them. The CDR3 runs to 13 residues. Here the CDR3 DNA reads TGTGCCATCAGTGGTAGTAGCAATCAGCCCCAGCATTTT. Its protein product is CAISGSSNQPQHF.

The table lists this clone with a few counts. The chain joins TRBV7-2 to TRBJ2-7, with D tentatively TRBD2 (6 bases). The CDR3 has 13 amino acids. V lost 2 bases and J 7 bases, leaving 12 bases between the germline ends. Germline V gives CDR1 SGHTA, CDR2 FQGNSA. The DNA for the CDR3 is TGTGCCAGCAGCTTAAATCTGGCGGGAGAGCAGTACTTC. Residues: CASSLNLAGEQYF.

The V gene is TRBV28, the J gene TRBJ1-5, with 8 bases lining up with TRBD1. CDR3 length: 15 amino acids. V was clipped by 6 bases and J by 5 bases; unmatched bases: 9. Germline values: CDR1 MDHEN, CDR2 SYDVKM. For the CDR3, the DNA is TGTGCCAGCAGGCCACGGACAGGGACCCATCAGCCCCAGCATTTT. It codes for CASRPRTGTHQPQHF. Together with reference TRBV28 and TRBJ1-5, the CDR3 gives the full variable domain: DVKVTQSSRYLVKRTGEKVFLECVQDMDHENMFWYRQDPGLGLRLIYFSYDVKMKEKGDIPEGYSVSREKKERFSLILESASTNQTSMYLCASRPRTGTHQPQHFGDGTRLSIL.

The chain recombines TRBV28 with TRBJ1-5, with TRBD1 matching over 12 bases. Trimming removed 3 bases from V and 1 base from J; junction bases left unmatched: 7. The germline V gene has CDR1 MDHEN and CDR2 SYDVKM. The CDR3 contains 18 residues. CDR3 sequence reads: CASSFGTGGDLSNQPQHF. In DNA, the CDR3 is TGTGCCAGCAGTTTTGGGACAGGGGGCGATTTAAGCAATCAGCCCCAGCATTTT.

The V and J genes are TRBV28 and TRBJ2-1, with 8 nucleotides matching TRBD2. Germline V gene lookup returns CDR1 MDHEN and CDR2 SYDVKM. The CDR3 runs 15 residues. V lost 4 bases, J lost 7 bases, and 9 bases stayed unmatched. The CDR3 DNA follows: TGTGCCAGCAGTTCGGCCGGGACTAGGTATAATGAGCAGTTCTTC. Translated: CASSSAGTRYNEQFF.

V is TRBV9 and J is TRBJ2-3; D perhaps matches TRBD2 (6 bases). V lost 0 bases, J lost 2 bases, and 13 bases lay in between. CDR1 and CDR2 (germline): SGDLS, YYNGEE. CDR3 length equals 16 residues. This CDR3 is CASSVGRGAPTDTQYF. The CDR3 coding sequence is TGTGCCAGCAGCGTAGGGCGGGGAGCCCCCACAGATACGCAGTATTTT.

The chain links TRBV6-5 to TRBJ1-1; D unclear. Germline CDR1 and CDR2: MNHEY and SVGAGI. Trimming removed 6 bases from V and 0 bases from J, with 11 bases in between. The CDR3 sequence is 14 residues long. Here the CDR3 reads CASSHSTLNTEAFF. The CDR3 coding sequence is TGTGCCAGCAGCCACAGTACTCTGAACACTGAAGCTTTCTTT.

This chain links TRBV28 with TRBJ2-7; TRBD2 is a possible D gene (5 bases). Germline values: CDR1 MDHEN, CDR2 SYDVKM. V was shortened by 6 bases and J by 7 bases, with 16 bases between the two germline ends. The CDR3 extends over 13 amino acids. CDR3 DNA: TGTGCCAGCAGCCCCTGGCGGGTCGGGGAGCAGTACTTC. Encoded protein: CASSPWRVGEQYF.

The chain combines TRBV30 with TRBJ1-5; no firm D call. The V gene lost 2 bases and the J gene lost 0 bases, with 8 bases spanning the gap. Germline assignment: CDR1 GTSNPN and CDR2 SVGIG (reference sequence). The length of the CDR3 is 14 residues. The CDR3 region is CAWSPAGSNQPQHF. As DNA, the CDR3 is TGTGCCTGGAGTCCCGCGGGTAGCAATCAGCCCCAGCATTTT.

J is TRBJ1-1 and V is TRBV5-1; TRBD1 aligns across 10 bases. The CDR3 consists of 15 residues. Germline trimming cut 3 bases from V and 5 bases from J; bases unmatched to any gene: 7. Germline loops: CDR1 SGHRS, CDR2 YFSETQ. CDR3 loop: CASSSGQGLGTEAFF. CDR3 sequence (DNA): TGCGCCAGCAGCTCGGGACAGGGGTTGGGGACTGAAGCTTTCTTT.

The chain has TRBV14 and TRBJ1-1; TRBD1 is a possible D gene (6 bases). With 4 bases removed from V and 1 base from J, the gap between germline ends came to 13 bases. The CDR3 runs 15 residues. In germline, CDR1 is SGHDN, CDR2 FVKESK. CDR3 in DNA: TGTGCCAGCAGCCTTTCGACAGGAGCGAACACTGAAGCTTTCTTT. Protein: CASSLSTGANTEAFF. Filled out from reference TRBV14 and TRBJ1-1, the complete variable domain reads EAGVTQFPSHSVIEKGQTVTLRCDPISGHDNLYWYRRVMGKEIKFLLHFVKESKQDESGMPNNRFLAERTGGTYSTLKVQPAELEDSGVYFCASSLSTGANTEAFFGQGTRLTVV.

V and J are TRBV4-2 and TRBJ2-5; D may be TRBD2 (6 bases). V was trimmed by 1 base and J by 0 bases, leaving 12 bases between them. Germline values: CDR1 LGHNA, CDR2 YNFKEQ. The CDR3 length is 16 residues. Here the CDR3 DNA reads TGTGCCAGCAGCCAAGGCGGACTAACGCACCAAGAGACCCAGTACTTC. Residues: CASSQGGLTHQETQYF.

The CDR3 loop reads CASSLQGAKSPLHF. CDR3 DNA: TGTGCCAGCAGCTTACAGGGGGCAAAGTCACCCCTCCACTTT. This sequence joins TRBV11-3 and TRBJ1-6; 8 bases align to TRBD1. The length of the CDR3 is 14 residues. Looked up from germline, CDR1 is SGHNT and CDR2 is YENEEA. J was trimmed by 10 bases and V by 2 bases; bases with no gene match: 4.